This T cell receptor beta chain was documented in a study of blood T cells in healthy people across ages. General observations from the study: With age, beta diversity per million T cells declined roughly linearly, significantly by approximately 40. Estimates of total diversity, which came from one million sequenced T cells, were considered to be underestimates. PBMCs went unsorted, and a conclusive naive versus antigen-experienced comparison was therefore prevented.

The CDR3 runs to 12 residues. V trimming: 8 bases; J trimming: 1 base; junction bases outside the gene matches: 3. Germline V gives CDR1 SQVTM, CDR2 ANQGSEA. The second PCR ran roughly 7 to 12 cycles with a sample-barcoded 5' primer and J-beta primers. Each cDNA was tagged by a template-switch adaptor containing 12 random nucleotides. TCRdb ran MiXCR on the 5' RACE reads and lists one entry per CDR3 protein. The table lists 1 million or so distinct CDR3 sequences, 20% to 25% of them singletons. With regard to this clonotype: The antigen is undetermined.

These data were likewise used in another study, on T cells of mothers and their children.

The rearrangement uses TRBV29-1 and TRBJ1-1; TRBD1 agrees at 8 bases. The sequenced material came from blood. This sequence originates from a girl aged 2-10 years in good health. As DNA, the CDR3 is TGCAGCTCCGACAGGGGGAACACTGAAGCTTTCTTT. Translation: CSSDRGNTEAFF.